The next 30 T cell receptor beta chains were all read from a single sample in a study of molecular identifiers for immune sequencing clone quantification. TCRdb reprocessed the PCR reads via MiXCR and lists one record per CDR3 protein. Among some 650,000 distinct CDR3 sequences listed, about 20% were seen once. Sample: naive CD8+ T cells from blood, with Jurkat cell RNA spiked in. As to subset: FACS-sorted CD8+CD4-CCR7+CD45RA+ naive T cells. These receptors all come from a human donor in good health. Some libraries in this study had Jurkat cell RNA spiked in.

Many counts were recorded for this clonotype. The chain joins TRBV27 to TRBJ2-7; TRBD2 aligns across 8 bases. CDR3 length: 15 amino acids. In germline, CDR1 is MNHEY, CDR2 SMNVEV (reference sequence). Trimming removed 5 bases from V and 9 bases from J; junction bases left unmatched: 15. The CDR3 coding sequence is TGTGCCAGCAGTCTAACTAGCACGGGGGGGCCAGTGCAGTACTTC. Protein: CASSLTSTGGPVQYF.

This clonotype has a count of ten or more. The chain recombines TRBV5-1 with TRBJ1-1; D unresolved. The CDR3 runs to 14 residues. Germline CDR1 SGHRS, CDR2 YFSETQ. Trimming took 5 bases from V and 1 from J, leaving 12 bases between them. Written as DNA, the CDR3 is TGCGCCAGCAGTTTACTCGGAAAGAACACTGAAGCTTTCTTT. Translated, it gives CASSLLGKNTEAFF.

This clonotype appeared many times. The rearrangement links TRBV30 to TRBJ2-1; a weak D match, TRBD2 (7 bases). Trimming shortened V by 2 bases and J by 14 bases, and 13 bases separated the two germline ends. CDR1 and CDR2 (germline): GTSNPN, SVGIG (reference sequence). The CDR3 loop spans 11 amino acids. CDR3 sequence reads: CAWSSGGREFF. The CDR3 bases are TGTGCCTGGAGTTCGGGGGGCAGGGAGTTCTTC.

As regards this clonotype: A read error may explain this, as a much larger clone is one base away. No conserved phenylalanine or tryptophan is present at the end of the CDR3, so a read error is the likely explanation. The genes are TRBV29-1 and TRBJ2-7; TRBD1 aligns across 9 bases. Germline V gene lookup returns CDR1 SQVTM and CDR2 ANQGSEA. The CDR3 has 13 residues. V lost 7 bases, J lost 0 bases, and 4 bases stayed unmatched. As DNA, the CDR3 is TGCAGCGGTGGACAGGGGAGCTCCTACGAGCAGTACCTC. Translated: CSGGQGSSYEQYL.

The chain recombines TRBV19 with TRBJ2-1; possible D gene TRBD1, 5 bases. V lost 0 bases to trimming and J lost 7 bases, with 10 bases between them. The length of the CDR3 is 14 residues. Germline lookup yields CDR1 LNHDA and CDR2 SQIVND (reference sequence). In DNA form, the CDR3 reads TGTGCCAGTAGTATAGAGGCAGGGTGGAATGAGCAGTTCTTC. It codes for CASSIEAGWNEQFF.

Notes on this clonotype: Since a much larger clone is just one base distant, this may be a read error. The chain is built from TRBV20-1 and TRBJ2-7, with TRBD1 matching over 8 bases. The trim removed 3 bases at V and 5 bases at J, leaving 9 bases unmatched. CDR1 and CDR2 (germline): DFQATT, SNEGSKA (reference sequence). There are 14 residues in the CDR3. The CDR3 DNA reads as TGCAGTGCTAGGGGACAGGCCCTTGGGGACGAGCAGTACTTC. Its translation is CSARGQALGDEQYF.

The sample holds many counts of this clonotype. This chain links TRBV30 with TRBJ2-3; possible D gene TRBD2, 6 bases. Germline assignment: CDR1 GTSNPN and CDR2 SVGIG (reference sequence). The CDR3 has 14 residues. Trimming took 2 bases from V and 5 from J, leaving 14 bases between them. The CDR3 region is CAWSLGHGGDTQYF. The CDR3 DNA reads TGTGCCTGGAGTTTGGGTCACGGGGGAGATACGCAGTATTTT.

This clonotype was found many times. This rearrangement joins TRBV6-5 to TRBJ2-7, with D unresolved. The CDR3 has 14 residues. Germline V gene sequence: CDR1 MNHEY, CDR2 SVGAGI. V lost 7 bases and J 3 bases, leaving 16 bases between the germline ends. CDR3 bases: TGTGCCAGCAAAAGCTTCGCGGCCCACTACGAGCAGTACTTC. It specifies CASKSFAAHYEQYF.

The chain carries TRBV4-3 and TRBJ2-7; D might be TRBD1 (5 bases). The CDR3 contains 15 residues. CDR1 and CDR2 (germline): LGHNA, YSLEER. Trimming left V 0 bases short and J 3 bases short, with 12 bases between. DNA of the CDR3: TGCGCCAGCAGCCAAGATAGGCAGGGTTTCTACGAGCAGTACTTC. It encodes CASSQDRQGFYEQYF.

Regarding this clonotype: Since a much larger clone is just one base distant, this may be a read error. The genes are TRBV5-1 and TRBJ2-7, with D possibly being TRBD1 (5 bases). V was trimmed by 3 bases and J by 0 bases, leaving 13 bases between them. Germline values: CDR1 SGHRS, CDR2 YFSETQ. The CDR3 has 15 residues. The CDR3 DNA follows: TGCGCCAGCAGCTCGGACATCCTGGGCTCCTACGAGCAGTACTTC. Translating gives CASSSDILGSYEQYF.

This clonotype showed up many times. The rearrangement joins TRBV28 to TRBJ2-7; D may be TRBD1 (7 bases). CDR1 is MDHEN and CDR2 is SYDVKM in the germline V gene. The CDR3 has 14 residues. Trimming cost V 7 bases and J 4 bases, with 17 bases left between them. The CDR3, as DNA: TGTGCCAGCAAGGAGGGGACAGACCCTTACGAGCAGTACTTC. It is translated as CASKEGTDPYEQYF.

Ten or more counts support this clonotype. The chain is built from TRBV27 and TRBJ2-3, with 9 bases identical to TRBD2. The germline V gene has CDR1 MNHEY and CDR2 SMNVEV (reference sequence). This CDR3 is 15 amino acids long. V lost 1 base to trimming and J lost 5 bases; unmatched junction nucleotides: 4. CDR3 bases: TGTGCCAGCAGTTTATTAGCGGGGGCTCGAGATACGCAGTATTTT. The encoded protein is CASSLLAGARDTQYF.

The chain employs TRBV6-1 and TRBJ2-7; perhaps TRBD2 as D (6 bases). The V end was cut by 4 bases, the J end by 2 bases, with 15 bases between. The CDR3 covers 15 residues. Per the germline V gene, CDR1 is MNHNS and CDR2 is SASEGT. CDR3 DNA: TGTGCCAGCAGTGGATTTGGCGGGGTAACCTACGAGCAGTACTTC. This gives the protein CASSGFGGVTYEQYF.

With respect to this clonotype: Germline and junction disagree at one end, which may indicate a read error. The V call is TRBV4-3, the J call TRBJ2-7; D gene ambiguous. Per the germline V gene, CDR1 is LGHNA and CDR2 is YSLEER. CDR3 size: 14 residues. CDR3 DNA: TGCGCCAGCGGCCAAGGTTCGACTGACTCCAAGCAGTACTTC. It encodes CASGQGSTDSKQYF.

This clonotype was observed once. CDR3 bases: TGCGCCAGCAGCCAAGAGGGACTAACGGGCCGTGAGGAAGAGACCCAGTACTTC. This translates into CASSQEGLTGREEETQYF. J is TRBJ2-5 and V is TRBV4-1, with 7 nucleotides matching TRBD2. After removal of 0 bases from V and 3 bases from J, the junction contained 13 bases not matched to a gene. The CDR3 covers 18 residues. Germline loops: CDR1 MGHRA, CDR2 YSYEKL.

About this clonotype: A much bigger clone sits one base away, suggesting this may be a read error. Here the CDR3 omits its conserved ending phenylalanine or tryptophan, so a read error is the likely source. This rearrangement joins TRBV5-3 to TRBJ1-1, with D possibly being TRBD1 (6 bases). Being an ORF, TRBV5-3 has a function that is uncertain. This CDR3 has 14 amino acids. DNA for the CDR3: TGTGCCAGCAGCTTTGGTAGGGGGGGCACTGAAGCTTTCCTT. It is translated as CASSFGRGGTEAFL.

As concerns this clonotype: With a much larger clone just one base away, this may be a read error. For the CDR3, the DNA is TGTGCTAGCAGCCATACTGGCGGGAGGGCGGATACGCAGTATTTT. Protein sequence: CASSHTGGRADTQYF. V is TRBV7-7 and J is TRBJ2-3; 9 bases match TRBD2. The CDR3 runs 15 residues. Germline lookup yields CDR1 SSHAT and CDR2 FNYEAQ (reference sequence).

This clonotype showed up just once. A single base separates this from a much larger clone, so it may be a read error. This rearrangement joins TRBV4-1 to TRBJ1-1; D ambiguous. CDR3 length: 14 amino acids. V lost 2 bases to trimming and J lost 5 bases, with 12 bases between them. Germline lookup yields CDR1 MGHRA and CDR2 YSYEKL. CDR3 in DNA: TGCGCCAGCAGCCAAAATCAGTCGGGGACTGAAGCTTTCTTT. Translating gives CASSQNQSGTEAFF.

Remarks on this clonotype: This may be a read error: a much more frequent sequence differs by one nucleotide. This chain links TRBV12-5 with TRBJ2-3, with D perhaps TRBD1 or TRBD2 (6 bases each). Germline assignment: CDR1 LGHNT and CDR2 FRNRAP. The CDR3 runs to 15 residues. V lost 7 bases, J lost 0 bases, and 14 bases lay in between. The CDR3 DNA sequence: TGTGCTAGTGCCAAGGGGGAGGCTAGCACAGATACGCAGTATTTT. This encodes CASAKGEASTDTQYF. Full variable domain (missing parts from reference TRBV12-5 and TRBJ2-3): DARVTQTPRHKVTEMGQEVTMRCQPILGHNTVFWYRQTMMQGLELLAYFRNRAPLDDSGMPKDRFSAEMPDATLATLKIQPSEPRDSAVYFCASAKGEASTDTQYFGPGTRLTVL.

This clonotype has only a few counts. The rearrangement joins TRBV28 to TRBJ2-3; D gene ambiguous. With 5 bases removed from V and 5 bases from J, the gap between germline ends came to 14 bases. This CDR3 comprises 14 residues. The germline gives CDR1 MDHEN, CDR2 SYDVKM. The CDR3 sequence: CASSLGRVRDTQYF. In nucleotides, the CDR3 is TGTGCCAGCAGTCTTGGTAGGGTGAGAGATACGCAGTATTTT.

There are a few counts of this clonotype. V is TRBV20-1 and J is TRBJ1-2; 9 positions agree with TRBD1. In germline, CDR1 is DFQATT, CDR2 SNEGSKA (reference sequence). This CDR3 has 15 amino acids. V was clipped by 5 bases and J by 4 bases; unmatched bases: 11. The CDR3 DNA reads TGCAGTGCTGTTTCTCCGGGACAGGGTATCTATGGCTACACCTTC. As protein: CSAVSPGQGIYGYTF.

At least ten counts were recorded for this clonotype. The V gene is TRBV7-9, the J gene TRBJ1-5; perhaps TRBD1 as D (5 bases). Germline loops: CDR1 SEHNR, CDR2 FQNEAQ (reference sequence). The V end lost 4 bases, the J end lost 7 bases, and 8 bases lay between the germline ends. The CDR3 runs 12 residues. This CDR3 is CASSSRGQPQHF. Written as DNA, the CDR3 is TGTGCCAGCAGCTCCCGGGGGCAGCCCCAGCATTTT.

This clonotype was found many times. CDR3 in DNA: TGTGCCATCAGTGTTTCCAGCGGGGGGACCTACGAGCAGTACTTC. Translation gives CAISVSSGGTYEQYF. This sequence joins TRBV10-3 and TRBJ2-7, with 9 bases matching TRBD2. After removal of 4 bases from V and 2 bases from J, the junction contained 6 bases not matched to a gene. This CDR3 is 15 amino acids long. Germline lookup yields CDR1 ENHRY and CDR2 SYGVKD.

This clonotype has only a few counts. A junction end diverges from the germline sequence, so it may reflect a read error. V and J are TRBV6-2 or TRBV6-3 and TRBJ2-1; perhaps TRBD2 as D (6 bases). CDR3 length equals 15 residues. Germline V gene data show CDR1 as MNHEY and CDR2 as SVGEGT. This CDR3 reads CASSYLGLSHNEQFF. The CDR3 nucleotides are TGTGCCAGCAGTTACTTGGGACTCTCCCACAATGAGCAGTTCTTC.

This clonotype was counted between two and nine times. The chain uses TRBV4-1 and TRBJ2-6; D remains unclear. V lost 2 bases and J lost 1, with 9 bases in between. CDR3 length equals 16 residues. The germline V gene has CDR1 MGHRA and CDR2 YSYEKL. The CDR3 here is CASSQRGPSGANVLTF. As DNA, the CDR3 is TGCGCCAGCAGCCAACGAGGACCTTCTGGGGCCAACGTCCTGACTTTC.

This clonotype has only a few counts. One base separates it from a far larger clone, so it is likely a read error. The chain joins TRBV5-6 to TRBJ2-2; possible D gene TRBD2, 5 bases. Germline CDR1 reads SGHDT; CDR2 reads YYEEEE. This CDR3 comprises 12 residues. CDR3 sequence (DNA): TGTGCCAGCAGCTTGAACACCGGGGAGCTGCTTTTT. Encoded protein: CASSLNTGELLF.

Remarks on this clonotype: The junction does not match germline at one end; this may be a read error. The CDR3 region has the DNA TGTGCCGGCAGCTTGCCGGGACTGGGGACCGATGAGCAGTTCTTC. Protein: CAGSLPGLGTDEQFF. The chain carries TRBV7-8 and TRBJ2-1, with a tentative D call TRBD2 (6 bases). The CDR3 consists of 15 residues. Germline V gene sequence: CDR1 SGHVS, CDR2 FQNEAQ.

This rearrangement joins TRBV9 to TRBJ2-3, with 8 bases lining up with TRBD2. The CDR3 length is 16 residues. The junction had 12 bases not matched to a gene; V was cut back by 3 bases and J by 6 bases. The germline gives CDR1 SGDLS, CDR2 YYNGEE. CDR3: CASSDEGAGVVDTQYF. For the CDR3, the DNA is TGTGCCAGCAGCGACGAGGGAGCGGGGGTGGTCGATACGCAGTATTTT. Drawing the rest from reference TRBV9 and TRBJ2-3, the complete variable domain is DSGVTQTPKHLITATGQRVTLRCSPRSGDLSVYWYQQSLDQGLQFLIQYYNGEERAKGNILERFSAQQFPDLHSELNLSSLELGDSALYFCASSDEGAGVVDTQYFGPGTRLTVL.

This clonotype came up many times. The chain joins TRBV29-1 to TRBJ2-7; TRBD2 aligns across 9 bases. The CDR3 is 16 amino acids. J lost 2 bases, V lost 0 bases, and 8 bases had no gene match. Germline-derived CDR1 and CDR2 are SQVTM and ANQGSEA. DNA for the CDR3: TGCAGCGTTGAAGAGGTTCTAGCGGGGATGACCTACGAGCAGTACTTC. Its protein is CSVEEVLAGMTYEQYF.

Points on this clonotype: It may be a read error: a sequence one base away is much more abundant. The V call is TRBV7-9, the J call TRBJ2-7, with D possibly being TRBD1 (6 bases). Trimming took off 5 bases at V and 2 bases at J, with 19 bases between the two ends. The CDR3 consists of 16 residues. Per the germline V gene, CDR1 is SEHNR and CDR2 is FQNEAQ (reference sequence). CDR3 nucleotide sequence: TGTGCCAGCAGCCCGCCAGGGGTAGGCTGTACCTACGAGCAGTACTTC. Translated, it gives CASSPPGVGCTYEQYF.